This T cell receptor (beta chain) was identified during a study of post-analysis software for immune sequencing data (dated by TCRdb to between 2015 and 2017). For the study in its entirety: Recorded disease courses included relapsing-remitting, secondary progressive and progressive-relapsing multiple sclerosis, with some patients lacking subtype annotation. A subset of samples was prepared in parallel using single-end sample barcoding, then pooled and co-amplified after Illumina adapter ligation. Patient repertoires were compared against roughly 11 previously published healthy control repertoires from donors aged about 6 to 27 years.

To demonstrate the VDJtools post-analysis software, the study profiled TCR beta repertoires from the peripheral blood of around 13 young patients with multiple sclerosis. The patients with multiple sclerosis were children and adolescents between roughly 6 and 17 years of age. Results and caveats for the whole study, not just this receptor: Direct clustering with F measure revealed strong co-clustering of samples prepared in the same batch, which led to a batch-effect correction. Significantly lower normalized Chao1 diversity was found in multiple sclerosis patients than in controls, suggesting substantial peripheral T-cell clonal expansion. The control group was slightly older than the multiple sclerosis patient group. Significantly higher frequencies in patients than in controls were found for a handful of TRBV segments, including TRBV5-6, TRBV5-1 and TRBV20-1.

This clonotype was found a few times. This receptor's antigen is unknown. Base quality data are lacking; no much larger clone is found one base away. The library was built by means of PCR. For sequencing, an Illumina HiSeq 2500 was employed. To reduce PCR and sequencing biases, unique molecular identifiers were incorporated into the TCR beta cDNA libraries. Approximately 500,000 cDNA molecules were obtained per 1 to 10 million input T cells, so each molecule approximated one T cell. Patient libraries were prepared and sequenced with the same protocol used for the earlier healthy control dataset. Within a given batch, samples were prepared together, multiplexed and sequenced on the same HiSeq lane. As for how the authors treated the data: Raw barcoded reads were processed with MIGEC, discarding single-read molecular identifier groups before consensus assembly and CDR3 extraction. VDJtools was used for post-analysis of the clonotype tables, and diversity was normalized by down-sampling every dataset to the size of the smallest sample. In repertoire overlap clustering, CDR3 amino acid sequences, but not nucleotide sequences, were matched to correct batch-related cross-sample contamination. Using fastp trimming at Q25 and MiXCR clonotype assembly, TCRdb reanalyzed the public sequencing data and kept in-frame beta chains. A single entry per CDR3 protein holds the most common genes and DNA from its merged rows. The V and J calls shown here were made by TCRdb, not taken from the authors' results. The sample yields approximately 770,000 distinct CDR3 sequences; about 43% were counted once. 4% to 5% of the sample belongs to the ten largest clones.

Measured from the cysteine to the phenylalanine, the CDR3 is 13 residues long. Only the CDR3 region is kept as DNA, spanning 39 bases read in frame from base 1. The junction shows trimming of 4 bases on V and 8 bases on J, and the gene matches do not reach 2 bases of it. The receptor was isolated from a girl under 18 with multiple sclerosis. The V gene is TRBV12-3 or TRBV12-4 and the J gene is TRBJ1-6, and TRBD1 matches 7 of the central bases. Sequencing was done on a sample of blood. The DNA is TGTGCCAGCAGTTCCGACAGGGATTCACCCCTCCACTTT. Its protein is CASSSDRDSPLHF.